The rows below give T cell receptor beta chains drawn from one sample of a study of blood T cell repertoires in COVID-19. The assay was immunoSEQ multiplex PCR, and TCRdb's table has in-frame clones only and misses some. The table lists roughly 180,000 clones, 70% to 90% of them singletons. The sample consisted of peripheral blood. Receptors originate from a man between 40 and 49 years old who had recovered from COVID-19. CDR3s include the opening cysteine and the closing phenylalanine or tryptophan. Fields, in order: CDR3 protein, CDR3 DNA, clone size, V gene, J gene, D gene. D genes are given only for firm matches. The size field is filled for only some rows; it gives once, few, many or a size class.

CASSQEGGAEAFF	TGTGCCAGCAGCCAAGAAGGGGGCGCGGAAGCTTTCTTT	-	TRBV4-2	TRBJ1-1	TRBD1
CASSELQTSGTYEQYF	TGTGCCAGCAGTGAACTCCAAACTAGCGGGACCTACGAGCAGTACTTC	once	TRBV6-1	TRBJ2-7	TRBD2
CASSYSGTGGRSPLHF	TGTGCCAGCAGTTACTCCGGGACAGGGGGCCGATCACCCCTCCACTTT	-	TRBV6-2/TRBV6-3	TRBJ1-6	TRBD1
CASSPEGTGFMDTEAFF	TGTGCCAGCTCACCTGAGGGGACAGGGTTTATGGACACTGAAGCTTTCTTT	once	TRBV18	TRBJ1-1	TRBD1
CASSQSSQGSGVSLLGYTF	TGTGCCAGCAGCCAATCGTCACAGGGAAGTGGGGTTAGTCTACTTGGCTACACCTTC	few	TRBV16	TRBJ1-2	-
CASSPRGRGYNEQFF	TGTGCCAGCAGCCCCAGGGGGCGGGGCTACAATGAGCAGTTCTTC	-	TRBV11-3	TRBJ2-1	TRBD1
CASSPVQSAYEQYF	TGTGCCAGCTCACCGGTTCAGTCCGCCTACGAGCAGTACTTC	-	TRBV18	TRBJ2-7	-
CASSRTGGTNEQYF	TGTGCCAGCAGCCGGACAGGGGGCACGAACGAGCAGTACTTC	once	TRBV5-5	TRBJ2-7	TRBD1
CASSPSGRVNTEAFF	TGTGCCAGCTCACCCTCGGGCAGGGTGAACACTGAAGCTTTCTTT	-	TRBV18	TRBJ1-1	-
CASSQDGLKEAFF	TGCGCCAGCAGCCAAGATGGTCTAAAGGAGGCTTTCTTT	-	TRBV4-3	TRBJ1-1	-
CASSFFRGATYEQYF	TGTGCCAGCAGCTTTTTCCGGGGGGCCACCTACGAGCAGTACTTC	-	TRBV5-5	TRBJ2-7	-
CATSDGLAGGREQYF	TGTGCCACCAGCGACGGACTAGCGGGAGGCCGCGAGCAGTACTTC	-	TRBV15	TRBJ2-7	TRBD2
CAFPGGIGELFF	TGTGCCTTCCCGGGGGGCATCGGGGAGCTGTTTTTT	-	TRBV30	TRBJ2-2	-
CASSQTSGSPDTQYF	TGTGCCAGCAGCCAGACTAGCGGGAGCCCAGATACGCAGTATTTT	once	TRBV6-6	TRBJ2-3	TRBD2
CASSQDRAAGVNTGELFF	TGCGCCAGCAGCCAAGATAGGGCGGCGGGCGTCAACACCGGGGAGCTGTTTTTT	-	TRBV4-3	TRBJ2-2	-
CASHLGGGAPDTQYF	TGTGCCTCACACCTCGGCGGGGGGGCCCCGGATACGCAGTATTTT	-	TRBV30	TRBJ2-3	TRBD2
CASSVAVQGYEQYF	TGTGCCAGCAGCGTAGCTGTCCAGGGCTACGAGCAGTACTTC	-	TRBV9	TRBJ2-7	-
CASSYGGAGQETQYF	TGTGCCAGCAGTTACGGGGGAGCGGGGCAAGAGACCCAGTACTTC	-	TRBV6-5	TRBJ2-5	TRBD2
CSVGGEGSFHTGELFF	TGCAGCGTTGGGGGGGAGGGCAGCTTCCACACCGGGGAGCTGTTTTTT	-	TRBV29-1	TRBJ2-2	TRBD2
CASSHSSGQPQPQHF	TGTGCCAGCAGCCACTCATCGGGACAGCCGCAGCCCCAGCATTTT	-	TRBV4-2	TRBJ1-5	TRBD1
CAWSRGQLGELFF	TGTGCCTGGAGTAGGGGACAGCTCGGGGAGCTGTTTTTT	-	TRBV30	TRBJ2-2	TRBD1
CASSPVGGERNEKLFF	TGTGCCAGCAGCCCCGTGGGGGGGGAACGGAATGAAAAACTGTTTTTT	-	TRBV5-4	TRBJ1-4	-
CASSQAYPQLASSYNEQFF	TGCGCCAGCAGCCAAGCTTATCCTCAACTAGCGAGCTCCTACAATGAGCAGTTCTTC	-	TRBV4-3	TRBJ2-1	TRBD2
CASSRRVTEAFF	TGCGCCAGCAGTAGGAGGGTCACTGAAGCTTTCTTT	-	TRBV10-2	TRBJ1-1	-
CASSGLGFYEQYF	TGTGCCAGCAGCGGACTCGGATTCTACGAGCAGTACTTC	-	TRBV25-1	TRBJ2-7	-
CASSLVAGTEAFF	TGTGCCAGCAGCTTAGTAGCGGGAACTGAAGCTTTCTTT	-	TRBV7-9	TRBJ1-1	-
CASSYGRGEKLFF	TGTGCCAGCAGTTACGGGAGGGGGGAAAAACTGTTTTTT	-	TRBV6-5	TRBJ1-4	-
CASSLAQGSNTEAFF	TGCGCCAGCAGCTTGGCCCAGGGTTCCAACACTGAAGCTTTCTTT	-	TRBV5-1	TRBJ1-1	-
CASSVTGNTGNTIYF	TGCGCCAGCAGTGTAACAGGGAACACTGGAAACACCATATATTTT	-	TRBV4-3	TRBJ1-3	-
CSVEGVDSYEQYF	TGCAGCGTTGAAGGCGTGGACAGCTACGAGCAGTACTTC	-	TRBV29-1	TRBJ2-7	-
CASSLRGLTEKLFF	TGTGCCAGCAGCTTAAGAGGTCTGACTGAAAAACTGTTTTTT	-	TRBV7-9	TRBJ1-4	-
CASSQVPGLMDYSEAFF	TGTGCCAGCAGCCAAGTTCCAGGGTTAATGGACTACTCTGAAGCTTTCTTT	-	TRBV14	TRBJ1-1	-
CASSRGGLGQPQHF	TGTGCCAGCAGCCGGGGAGGGTTAGGTCAGCCCCAGCATTTT	-	TRBV7-2	TRBJ1-5	-
CASSRAGSRPDTQYF	TGCGCCAGCAGTAGGGCGGGCTCTAGGCCAGATACGCAGTATTTT	-	TRBV5-1	TRBJ2-3	-
CASNPSAGQGGEQYF	TGTGCCAGCAACCCGTCCGCGGGACAGGGAGGGGAGCAGTACTTC	-	TRBV6-5	TRBJ2-7	TRBD1
CASSSGGSSGSGAYNEQFF	TGTGCCAGCAGTTCCGGGGGGAGTAGCGGGAGTGGGGCCTACAATGAGCAGTTCTTC	-	TRBV28	TRBJ2-1	TRBD2
CASSYAHRRSPLHF	TGTGCCAGCAGTTACGCACACCGTCGTTCACCCCTCCACTTT	many	TRBV6-2/TRBV6-3	TRBJ1-6	-
CASSPGGSFSTNQPQHF	TGTGCCAGCAGCCCGGGGGGGAGCTTCTCCACCAATCAGCCCCAGCATTTT	once	TRBV7-8	TRBJ1-5	-
CSARQGETQYF	TGCAGTGCTAGACAGGGTGAGACCCAGTACTTC	-	TRBV20-1	TRBJ2-5	-
CASSQRPLGLAGLSYEQYF	TGTGCCAGCAGCCAGCGACCCCTCGGACTAGCGGGGCTCTCCTACGAGCAGTACTTC	few	TRBV3-1/TRBV3-2	TRBJ2-7	TRBD2
CASSVSLAGKSNTDTQYF	TGTGCCAGCAGTGTGTCGTTAGCGGGCAAATCTAACACAGATACGCAGTATTTT	-	TRBV6-4	TRBJ2-3	TRBD2
CASSWPSRNNEQFF	TGTGCCAGCAGTTGGCCTAGCCGGAACAATGAGCAGTTCTTC	-	TRBV28	TRBJ2-1	-
CAWGYNQPQHF	TGTGCCTGGGGCTATAATCAGCCCCAGCATTTT	-	TRBV30	TRBJ1-5	-
CASNSRGRSYEQYF	TGTGCCAGCAACTCGCGAGGCCGATCCTACGAGCAGTACTTC	-	TRBV6-5	TRBJ2-7	-
CASSLGLAGDEQFF	TGTGCCAGCAGCTTGGGACTAGCGGGGGATGAGCAGTTCTTC	-	TRBV7-9	TRBJ2-1	TRBD2
CASSYGLSGANVLTF	TGTGCCAGCAGTTACGGCCTCTCTGGGGCCAACGTCCTGACTTTC	few	TRBV6-5	TRBJ2-6	-
CASTGSGSTDTQYF	TGTGCCAGCACGGGTAGCGGGAGCACAGATACGCAGTATTTT	-	TRBV27	TRBJ2-3	TRBD2
CASRSSDKLRELFF	TGTGCCAGCAGATCCTCCGACAAGCTCAGGGAGCTGTTTTTT	-	TRBV6-5	TRBJ2-2	-
CASSLELTEETQYF	TGTGCCAGCAGCTTGGAACTCACGGAAGAGACCCAGTACTTC	-	TRBV5-4	TRBJ2-5	-
CASSSPIAGGPGDTQYF	TGTGCCAGCAGTTCCCCGATAGCGGGAGGGCCGGGAGATACGCAGTATTTT	few	TRBV28	TRBJ2-3	TRBD2
CASSRQGFGNEKLFF	TGTGCCAGCAGCAGACAGGGGTTCGGTAATGAAAAACTGTTTTTT	-	TRBV7-9	TRBJ1-4	TRBD1
CASSFSQAITRLNNEQFF	TGTGCCAGCAGCTTCTCTCAGGCTATTACCAGGCTGAACAATGAGCAGTTCTTC	once	TRBV7-9	TRBJ2-1	-
CASNPRTGNIGEQFF	TGTGCCAGCAACCCTCGGACAGGGAATATTGGTGAGCAGTTCTTC	-	TRBV2	TRBJ2-1	TRBD1